These 28 T cell receptor beta chains share one sample of origin, sequenced in a study of blood T cell repertoires in COVID-19. Method: immunoSEQ multiplex PCR; TCRdb's copy keeps in-frame clones and lacks some. The repertoire holds 150,000 to 200,000 clones, 90% seen once, with over 15% in the top ten. Sequencing was performed on peripheral blood. These receptor sequences come from a man aged 60 to 75 with active or convalescent COVID-19.

J is TRBJ2-2 and V is TRBV9; D perhaps matches TRBD2 (5 bases). The CDR3 sequence is 14 residues long. The germline V gene has CDR1 SGDLS and CDR2 YYNGEE. V lost 3 bases and J lost 0, with 6 bases in between. CDR3 sequence: CASSGGPNTGELFF. The CDR3 DNA reads TGTGCCAGCAGCGGAGGGCCGAACACCGGGGAGCTGTTTTTT.

This chain links TRBV6-1 with TRBJ1-2; D is possibly TRBD1 (6 bases). CDR3 length: 14 residues. The V gene lost 1 base and the J gene lost 7 bases, with 13 bases spanning the gap. Germline CDR1 reads MNHNS; CDR2 reads SASEGT. The CDR3 region has the DNA TGTGCCAGCAGTGAAGGGGGGCGTATAGGTGGCTACACCTTC. It specifies CASSEGGRIGGYTF.

This chain links TRBV18 with TRBJ1-2; D is ambiguous. The germline V gene has CDR1 KGHSH and CDR2 LQKENI. This CDR3 spans 14 amino acids. Between the trimmed V and J ends, which lost 0 bases and 0 bases, there was a span of 5 bases. CDR3 sequence (DNA): TGTGCCAGCTCACCACCTGAGGCTAACTATGGCTACACCTTC. Protein: CASSPPEANYGYTF.

The chain joins TRBV12-3 or TRBV12-4 to TRBJ1-1, with D perhaps TRBD1 (6 bases). V was clipped by 5 bases and J by 7 bases, with 14 bases between them. The CDR3 covers 13 residues. CDR3 DNA sequence: TGTGCCAGCAGTCTTCTACTCAGGGGTGAAGCTTTCTTT. Amino acid sequence: CASSLLLRGEAFF.

The V gene is TRBV16, the J gene TRBJ2-7; tentative D call: TRBD2 (5 bases). The CDR3 totals 14 residues. CDR1 KGHSY and CDR2 FQNENV come from the germline V gene. V was trimmed by 4 bases and J by 5 bases, leaving 15 bases between them. CDR3 in DNA: TGTGCCAGCAGCCCCCCGGGGATTTCGGACGAGCAGTACTTC. Translated, it gives CASSPPGISDEQYF.

The rearrangement links TRBV4-1 to TRBJ2-1, with TRBD2 identical over 8 bases. Germline V lookup: CDR1 MGHRA, CDR2 YSYEKL. The CDR3 totals 16 residues. J was trimmed by 4 bases and V by 1 base; bases with no gene match: 6. CDR3: CASSQVAGPRYNEQFF. Written as DNA, the CDR3 is TGCGCCAGCAGCCAAGTAGCGGGGCCCCGTTACAATGAGCAGTTCTTC.

The CDR3 protein is CASGLSAGASSMREYEQYF. The CDR3 DNA follows: TGTGCTAGTGGTTTGTCCGCGGGGGCTAGCTCGATGAGAGAATACGAGCAGTACTTC. The V and J genes are TRBV12-5 and TRBJ2-7, with D possibly being TRBD2 (7 bases). The V gene's germline CDR1 is LGHNT and CDR2 FRNRAP. The CDR3 consists of 19 residues. V was clipped by 2 bases and J by 4 bases, with 27 bases between them.

The rearrangement links TRBV18 to TRBJ2-7; weak D call: TRBD1 (6 bases). The CDR3 contains 14 residues. CDR1 and CDR2 from the germline V gene are KGHSH and LQKENI. V lost 3 bases and J lost 2, with 11 bases in between. CDR3 protein: CASSPQDSPYEQYF. CDR3 nucleotide sequence: TGTGCCAGCTCACCCCAGGACAGTCCCTACGAGCAGTACTTC.

V gene TRBV6-2 or TRBV6-3 combines with J gene TRBJ1-2; D not certain. Germline lookup yields CDR1 MNHEY and CDR2 SVGEGT. Trimming shortened V by 0 bases and J by 2 bases, and 4 bases separated the two germline ends. This CDR3 has 13 residues. In DNA, the CDR3 is TGTGCCAGCAGTTACTCAGAGAACTATGGCTACACCTTC. This sequence encodes CASSYSENYGYTF.

The chain combines TRBV4-2 with TRBJ1-1; 7 nucleotides match TRBD1. Germline V gene lookup returns CDR1 LGHNA and CDR2 YNFKEQ. The CDR3 sequence is 14 residues long. Trimming took 2 bases from V and 4 from J; bases not matched to a gene: 4. CDR3 amino acids: CASSQRRGLTEAFF. CDR3 nucleotide sequence: TGTGCCAGCAGCCAAAGAAGGGGGCTCACTGAAGCTTTCTTT.

In this sample, this clone turned up once. The chain has TRBV7-2 and TRBJ2-1, with TRBD2 identical over 8 bases. Unmatched junction bases numbered 8, after V lost 3 bases and J lost 7 bases. This CDR3 is built from 15 residues. The germline gives CDR1 SGHTA, CDR2 FQGNSA. In nucleotides, the CDR3 is TGTGCCAGCAGCTTCGTGGTAGCGGGGAAAAATGAGCAGTTCTTC. Translated: CASSFVVAGKNEQFF.

This clone was counted a single time. This chain uses TRBV7-2 with TRBJ2-7, with 8 bases that match TRBD2. The CDR3 totals 12 residues. The germline V gene has CDR1 SGHTA and CDR2 FQGNSA. With 4 bases clipped from V and 6 bases from J, the junction kept 2 bases outside the gene matches. The CDR3 region has the DNA TGTGCCAGCAGCTATAGCGGGATCGAGCAGTACTTC. Its translation: CASSYSGIEQYF.

Concerning this clone itself: The identical CDR3 is also encoded by other nucleotide sequences in the sample. The CDR3 is CASSLEAGGWETQYF. The CDR3 coding sequence is TGTGCCAGCAGCTTAGAGGCAGGGGGTTGGGAGACCCAGTACTTC. The rearrangement joins TRBV7-9 to TRBJ2-5; 7 bases are a match to TRBD1. This CDR3 has 15 residues. Germline V CDR1 and CDR2: SEHNR, FQNEAQ (reference sequence). The V segment lost 1 base and the J segment 5 bases; nucleotides outside the gene matches: 7.

The chain is built from TRBV25-1 and TRBJ1-4, with TRBD1 matching 8 bases. This CDR3 has 14 residues. The germline CDR1 and CDR2 sequences are MGHDK and SYGVNS. The junction had 6 bases not matched to a gene; V was cut back by 6 bases and J by 6 bases. The CDR3 loop reads CASSRQGRDEKLFF. The CDR3 region has the DNA TGTGCCAGCAGCAGACAGGGGAGGGATGAAAAACTGTTTTTT.

V is TRBV27 and J is TRBJ1-1; the D gene is possibly TRBD1 (6 bases). CDR1 is MNHEY, CDR2 SMNVEV, per germline (reference sequence). This CDR3 region has 13 residues. Deletions cut 3 bases from V and 5 bases from J, with 10 bases between. The CDR3 region is CASSFHRVTEAFF. CDR3 DNA: TGTGCCAGCAGTTTCCACAGGGTGACTGAAGCTTTCTTT.

The chain uses TRBV6-5 and TRBJ1-2; TRBD1 aligns across 8 bases. Losses at the gene ends were 8 bases for V and 1 base for J; bases not matched to a gene: 6. CDR1 is MNHEY, CDR2 SVGAGI, per germline. This CDR3 comprises 14 residues. The CDR3 region has the DNA TGTGCCAGCCGACAGGGGACCTATAACTATGGCTACACCTTC. Translated: CASRQGTYNYGYTF.

This chain uses TRBV5-6 with TRBJ2-7, with 7 bases lining up with TRBD2. This CDR3 has 12 amino acids. Germline CDR1 SGHDT, CDR2 YYEEEE. V shed 4 bases, J shed 4 bases, and the junction held 2 bases outside the gene matches. The CDR3 loop reads CASSLGGYEQYF. For the CDR3, the DNA is TGTGCCAGCAGCCTCGGGGGGTACGAGCAGTACTTC.

V gene TRBV3-1 (or the pseudogene TRBV3-2) combines with J gene TRBJ2-5; 7 positions match TRBD1. The CDR3 length is 14 residues. Trimming at V came to 4 bases and at J to 2 bases, leaving 4 bases not matched to a gene. Germline-derived CDR1 and CDR2 are LGHDT and YNNKEL (reference sequence). In DNA, the CDR3 is TGTGCCAGCAGCCCTCGGGACAGACAAGAGACCCAGTACTTC. Residues: CASSPRDRQETQYF.

This clone was seen only once. The chain combines TRBV6-5 with TRBJ1-1, with D possibly matching TRBD1 (6 bases). CDR1 and CDR2 from the germline V gene are MNHEY and SVGAGI. The CDR3 has 14 amino acids. Trimming took off 9 bases at V and 1 base at J, with 15 bases between the two ends. The CDR3 here is CASLNGQTNTEAFF. The CDR3 DNA reads as TGTGCCAGTCTTAACGGACAGACGAACACTGAAGCTTTCTTT.

This chain joins TRBV7-8 and TRBJ1-5, with 11 bases fitting TRBD1. The V and J ends lost 5 bases and 2 bases, in that order; junction bases with no gene match: 8. Germline-derived CDR1 and CDR2 are SGHVS and FQNEAQ. This CDR3 has 17 amino acids. The CDR3 loop reads CASSLRDRGIGNQPQHF. The CDR3 DNA sequence: TGTGCCAGCAGCCTCCGGGACAGGGGGATTGGCAATCAGCCCCAGCATTTT.

Here the CDR3 reads CASRGTGSNSNQPQHF. The CDR3 bases are TGTGCCAGCAGAGGGACAGGGTCCAATAGCAATCAGCCCCAGCATTTT. The V call is TRBV6-6, the J call TRBJ1-5, with 9 bases identical to TRBD1. Losses at the gene ends were 6 bases for V and 0 bases for J; bases not matched to a gene: 6. Looked up from germline, CDR1 is MNHNY and CDR2 is SVGAGI (reference sequence). This CDR3 has 16 residues.

The chain carries TRBV12-3 or TRBV12-4 and TRBJ1-2, with a possible D match to TRBD1 (6 bases). The CDR3 runs 11 residues. V dropped 6 bases and J dropped 7 bases, with 9 bases sitting between them. The CDR3 region is CASRQGVGYTF. The CDR3 coding sequence is TGTGCCAGCAGACAGGGCGTTGGCTACACCTTC.

V and J are TRBV6-1 and TRBJ1-1, with D perhaps matching TRBD1 (6 bases). The germline V gene has CDR1 MNHNS and CDR2 SASEGT. The germline V and J ends were trimmed by 2 bases and 5 bases, with 15 bases remaining between them. This CDR3 region has 15 residues. In DNA form, the CDR3 reads TGTGCCAGCAGTGAACGCGGGGGGCGGGAGACTGAAGCTTTCTTT. Protein sequence: CASSERGGRETEAFF.

This rearrangement joins TRBV9 to TRBJ2-2, with D possibly TRBD2 on 6 matching bases. Germline-derived CDR1 and CDR2 are SGDLS and YYNGEE. V was trimmed by 0 bases and J by 2 bases, leaving 8 bases between them. This CDR3 is 15 amino acids long. The CDR3 sequence: CASSVAGTNTGELFF. CDR3 coding DNA: TGTGCCAGCAGCGTAGCGGGGACTAACACCGGGGAGCTGTTTTTT.

The chain links TRBV18 to TRBJ2-3, with 8 positions matching TRBD2. J lost 5 bases, V lost 2 bases, and 9 bases had no gene match. The V gene's germline CDR1 is KGHSH and CDR2 LQKENI. This CDR3 comprises 16 residues. The CDR3 bases are TGTGCCAGCTCACCAAATCTTGCGGGAGGCCGAGATACGCAGTATTTT. It yields the protein CASSPNLAGGRDTQYF.

The chain joins TRBV7-8 to TRBJ1-4, with D perhaps TRBD1 (5 bases). This CDR3 is built from 16 residues. Germline V CDR1 and CDR2: SGHVS, FQNEAQ. V was clipped by 0 bases and J by 8 bases, with 16 bases between them. Written as DNA, the CDR3 is TGTGCCAGCAGCTTAGCTAGTTCGGGGGGAGGCGAAAAACTGTTTTTT. Its translation: CASSLASSGGGEKLFF.

This chain connects TRBV7-2 to TRBJ1-2; D remains unclear. Trimming cost V 6 bases and J 4 bases, with 9 bases left between them. Germline V lookup: CDR1 SGHTA, CDR2 FQGNSA. The CDR3 covers 12 residues. The CDR3 DNA sequence: TGTGCCAGCAGTTTTCTCCTCTATGGCTACACCTTC. Translation: CASSFLLYGYTF. The complete variable domain, with remaining parts taken from reference TRBV7-2 and TRBJ1-2, reads GAGVSQSPSNKVTEKGKDVELRCDPISGHTALYWYRQSLGQGLEFLIYFQGNSAPDKSGLPSDRFSAERTGGSVSTLTIQRTQQEDSAVYLCASSFLLYGYTFGSGTRLTVV.

The chain is built from TRBV29-1 and TRBJ1-5; D gene unclear. V gave up 4 bases and J gave up 2 bases, with 3 bases separating them. The CDR3 is made up of 11 amino acids. CDR1 and CDR2 from the germline V gene are SQVTM and ANQGSEA. DNA for the CDR3: TGCAGCGTTGGAGGCAATCAGCCCCAGCATTTT. The encoded protein is CSVGGNQPQHF. Together with reference TRBV29-1 and TRBJ1-5, the CDR3 gives the full variable domain: SAVISQKPSRDICQRGTSLTIQCQVDSQVTMMFWYRQQPGQSLTLIATANQGSEATYESGFVIDKFPISRPNLTFSTLTVSNMSPEDSSIYLCSVGGNQPQHFGDGTRLSIL.